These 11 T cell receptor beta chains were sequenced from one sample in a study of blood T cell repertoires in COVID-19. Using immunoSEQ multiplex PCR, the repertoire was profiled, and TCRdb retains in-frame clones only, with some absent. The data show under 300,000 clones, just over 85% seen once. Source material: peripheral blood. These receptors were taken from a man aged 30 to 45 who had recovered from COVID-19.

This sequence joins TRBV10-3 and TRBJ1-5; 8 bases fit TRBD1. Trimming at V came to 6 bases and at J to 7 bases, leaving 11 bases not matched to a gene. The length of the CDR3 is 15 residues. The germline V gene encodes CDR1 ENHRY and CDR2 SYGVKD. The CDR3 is CAISPGQGAGQPQHF. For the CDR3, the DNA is TGTGCCATCAGCCCCGGGCAGGGGGCAGGACAGCCCCAGCATTTT.

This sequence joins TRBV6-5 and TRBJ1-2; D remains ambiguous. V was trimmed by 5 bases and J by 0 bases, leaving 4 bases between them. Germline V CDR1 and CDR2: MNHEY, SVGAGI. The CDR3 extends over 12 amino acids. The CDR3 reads CASSRANYGYTF. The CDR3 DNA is TGTGCCAGCAGTCGAGCTAACTATGGCTACACCTTC.

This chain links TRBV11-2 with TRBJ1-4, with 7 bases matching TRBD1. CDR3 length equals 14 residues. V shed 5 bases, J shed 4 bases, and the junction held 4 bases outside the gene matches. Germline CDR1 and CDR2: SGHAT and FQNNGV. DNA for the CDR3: TGTGCCAGCAGCAGGGACAGCAATAATGAAAAACTGTTTTTT. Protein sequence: CASSRDSNNEKLFF.

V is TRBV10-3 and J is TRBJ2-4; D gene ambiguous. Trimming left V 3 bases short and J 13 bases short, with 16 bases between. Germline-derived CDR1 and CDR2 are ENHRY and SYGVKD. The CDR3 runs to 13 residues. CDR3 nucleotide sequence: TGTGCCATCAGTGATTATGACAAACCCCGACAGTACTTC. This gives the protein CAISDYDKPRQYF.

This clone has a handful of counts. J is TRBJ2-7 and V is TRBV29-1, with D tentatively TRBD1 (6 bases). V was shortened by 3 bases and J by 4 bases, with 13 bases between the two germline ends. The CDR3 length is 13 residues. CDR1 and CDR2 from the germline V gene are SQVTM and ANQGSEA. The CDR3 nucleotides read TGCAGCGTTGATTCCCAGGGGACATACGAGCAGTACTTC. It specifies CSVDSQGTYEQYF.

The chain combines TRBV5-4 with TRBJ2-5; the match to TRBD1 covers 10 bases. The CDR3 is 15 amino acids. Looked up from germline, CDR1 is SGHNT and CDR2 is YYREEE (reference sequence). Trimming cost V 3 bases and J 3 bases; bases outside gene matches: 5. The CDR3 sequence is CASSYSGTGEETQYF. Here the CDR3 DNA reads TGTGCCAGCAGCTACTCCGGGACAGGGGAAGAGACCCAGTACTTC.

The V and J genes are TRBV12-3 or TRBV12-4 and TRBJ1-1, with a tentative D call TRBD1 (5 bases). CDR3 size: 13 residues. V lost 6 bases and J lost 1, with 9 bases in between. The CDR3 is CASRPDRNTEAFF. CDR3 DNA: TGTGCCAGCAGACCCGACAGGAACACTGAAGCTTTCTTT.

The CDR3: CASSLGDRGDTQYF. CDR3 DNA sequence: TGCGCCAGCAGCTTGGGAGACAGGGGTGATACGCAGTATTTT. The chain employs TRBV5-1 and TRBJ2-3; 8 bases fit TRBD1. CDR1 and CDR2 from the germline V gene are SGHRS and YFSETQ. J gave up 6 bases and V 0 bases, and 3 bases lay outside the gene matches. The CDR3 is made up of 14 amino acids.

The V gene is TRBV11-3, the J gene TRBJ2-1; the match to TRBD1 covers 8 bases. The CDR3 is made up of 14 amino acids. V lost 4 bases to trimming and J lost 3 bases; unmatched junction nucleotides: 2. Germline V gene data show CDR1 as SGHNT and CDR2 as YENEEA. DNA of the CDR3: TGTGCCAGCAGCTCGACAGGGGTCTACAATGAGCAGTTCTTC. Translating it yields CASSSTGVYNEQFF.

DNA for the CDR3: TGTGCCAGCAGCTTGGGGGCCGAACTTGAGCAGTTCTTC. This sequence encodes CASSLGAELEQFF. This sequence joins TRBV5-4 and TRBJ2-1; D remains unclear. Germline V gene data show CDR1 as SGHNT and CDR2 as YYREEE (reference sequence). There are 13 residues in the CDR3. V lost 0 bases and J 9 bases, leaving 10 bases between the germline ends.

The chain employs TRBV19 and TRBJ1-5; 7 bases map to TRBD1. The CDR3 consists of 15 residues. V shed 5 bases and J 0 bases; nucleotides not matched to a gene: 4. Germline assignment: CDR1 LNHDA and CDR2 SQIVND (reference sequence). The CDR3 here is CASSRDSYSNQPQHF. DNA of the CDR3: TGTGCCAGTAGTCGGGACAGTTATAGCAATCAGCCCCAGCATTTT.